Listed below are T cell receptor beta chains from one sample, sequenced in a study of identical twins. One entry per CDR3 protein, called by TCRdb with MiXCR from the 5' RACE reads. Of 450,000 or so distinct CDR3 sequences in the sample, 14% are singletons; the top ten hold roughly 0.56%. Separately, the same data were catalogued under a study of yellow fever vaccine responses in identical twins.

The material sequenced was CD4+ T cells sorted from blood. Every receptor here comes from a woman under 30 in good health. CDR3s include the opening cysteine and the closing phenylalanine or tryptophan. D genes are given only for firm matches. Rows give clone size only sometimes, using once, few, many, or a class for an expanded clone.

v_gene,j_gene,d_gene,abundance,CDR3aa,CDR3nt
TRBV24-1,TRBJ2-1,NA,few,CATSDRGAGAKEQFF,TGTGCCACCAGTGACCGGGGGGCAGGGGCGAAGGAGCAGTTCTTC
TRBV5-1,TRBJ1-2,NA,NA,CASSLDDLNYGYTF,TGCGCCAGCAGCTTGGATGACCTTAACTATGGCTACACCTTC
TRBV7-9,TRBJ2-3,TRBD1,few,CASSSWTGGFRDTQYF,TGTGCCAGCAGCTCTTGGACAGGGGGCTTCAGAGATACGCAGTATTTT
TRBV6-1,TRBJ2-3,TRBD2,few,CASRLTSGQTDTQYF,TGTGCCAGCAGACTGACTAGCGGCCAGACAGATACGCAGTATTTT
TRBV12-3/TRBV12-4,TRBJ1-5,TRBD1,NA,CASSLASGQGGRQPQHF,TGTGCCAGCAGTTTAGCGTCAGGCCAGGGGGGTCGTCAGCCCCAGCATTTT
TRBV5-1,TRBJ1-1,TRBD1,NA,CASSKGQVDLNTEAFF,TGCGCCAGCAGTAAGGGACAGGTGGACTTGAACACTGAAGCTTTCTTT
TRBV18,TRBJ2-5,TRBD1,NA,CASSPLGTVETQYF,TGTGCCAGCTCACCATTAGGGACAGTGGAGACCCAGTACTTC
TRBV24-1,TRBJ1-1,NA,many,CATSPGQMNTEAFF,TGTGCCACCAGCCCAGGGCAAATGAACACTGAAGCTTTCTTT
TRBV5-1,TRBJ2-3,NA,NA,CASSSGLLRDTQYF,TGCGCCAGCAGCTCGGGACTCCTGAGGGATACGCAGTATTTT
TRBV20-1,TRBJ2-7,TRBD1,many,CSASGTGGDEQYF,TGCAGTGCTTCCGGGACAGGGGGCGACGAGCAGTACTTC
TRBV12-3/TRBV12-4,TRBJ2-1,TRBD2,few,CASSLLAGASSYNEQFF,TGTGCCAGCAGTTTATTGGCGGGAGCTAGCTCCTACAATGAGCAGTTCTTC
TRBV28,TRBJ1-3,NA,NA,CASSSSPGSKDTIYF,TGTGCCAGCAGTTCTTCTCCAGGGTCTAAGGACACCATATATTTT
TRBV29-1,TRBJ1-1,NA,NA,CSVEWRTANTEAFF,TGCAGCGTTGAGTGGCGGACAGCTAACACTGAAGCTTTCTTT
TRBV11-2,TRBJ2-3,TRBD1,NA,CASRDRGRTDTQYF,TGTGCCAGCAGGGACAGGGGCCGCACAGATACGCAGTATTTT
TRBV28,TRBJ2-2,TRBD2,few,CASSKSGGGTGELFF,TGTGCCAGCAGCAAAAGCGGGGGTGGAACCGGGGAGCTGTTTTTT
TRBV20-1,TRBJ1-6,NA,few,CSARDRAGQYSPLHF,TGCAGTGCTAGAGATCGGGCAGGGCAGTATTCACCCCTCCACTTT
TRBV10-3,TRBJ2-2,NA,once,CAISETGTGELFF,TGTGCCATCAGTGAGACAGGGACCGGGGAGCTGTTTTTT
TRBV4-2,TRBJ2-7,NA,NA,CASSPRGGQGTVSYEQYF,TGTGCCAGCAGCCCACGGGGGGGACAGGGAACAGTCTCCTACGAGCAGTACTTC
TRBV12-3/TRBV12-4,TRBJ2-1,NA,many,CASSVAFLTVGQFF,TGTGCCAGCAGTGTTGCCTTTCTTACAGTAGGGCAGTTCTTC
TRBV7-9,TRBJ2-3,NA,NA,CASSSGLHAQYF,TGTGCCAGCAGCTCAGGGCTTCATGCGCAGTATTTT
TRBV28,TRBJ2-7,TRBD2,few,CAGSSGSNEQYF,TGTGCCGGATCGAGCGGGAGTAACGAGCAGTACTTC
TRBV20-1,TRBJ2-1,NA,NA,CSAMHSPISSRLGLSYNEQFF,TGCAGTGCTATGCACAGCCCGATTTCTTCCCGACTAGGTCTTTCCTACAATGAGCAGTTCTTC
TRBV7-2,TRBJ2-7,TRBD2,few,CASSLGTTPFNEQYF,TGTGCCAGCAGCCTGGGGACTACCCCTTTTAACGAGCAGTACTTC
TRBV3-1,TRBJ2-6,NA,NA,CASSPSSGEPGANVLTF,TGTGCCAGCAGCCCTAGCTCGGGCGAACCTGGGGCCAACGTCCTGACTTTC
TRBV7-9,TRBJ2-3,NA,NA,CANSMDGGGPDTQYF,TGTGCCAACTCGATGGACGGCGGGGGCCCAGATACGCAGTATTTT
TRBV5-1,TRBJ2-5,NA,NA,CGSKGGAQETQYF,TGCGGGAGCAAAGGGGGTGCGCAAGAGACCCAGTACTTC
TRBV7-9,TRBJ2-3,NA,few,CASSRQVDTQYF,TGTGCCAGCAGCCGACAGGTTGACACGCAGTATTTT
TRBV28,TRBJ2-2,NA,many,CASSPLRAGQLNTGELFF,TGTGCCAGCAGTCCCCTAAGGGCGGGACAGTTAAACACCGGGGAGCTGTTTTTT
TRBV20-1,TRBJ2-3,NA,NA,CSARDPTLGGPDTQYF,TGCAGTGCTAGAGATCCGACCCTCGGCGGGCCAGATACGCAGTATTTT
TRBV18,TRBJ1-3,TRBD1,few,CASSPTGGSSGNTIYF,TGTGCCAGCTCACCAACAGGGGGGAGCTCTGGAAACACCATATATTTT
TRBV20-1,TRBJ2-1,NA,few,CSARPTWNEQFF,TGCAGTGCTAGACCTACATGGAATGAGCAGTTCTTC
TRBV27,TRBJ1-6,NA,NA,CASRRTGNNSPLHF,TGTGCCAGCAGGCGAACAGGGAATAATTCACCCCTCCACTTT
TRBV20-1,TRBJ2-1,NA,few,CSARDNLGAKDEQFF,TGCAGTGCTAGAGATAATCTCGGGGCCAAGGATGAGCAGTTCTTC
TRBV7-8,TRBJ2-2,NA,NA,CASSFTDESTGELFF,TGTGCCAGCAGCTTTACGGACGAGAGCACCGGGGAGCTGTTTTTT
TRBV25-1,TRBJ2-7,TRBD2,few,CASSGGTRGSSYEQYF,TGTGCCAGCAGTGGGGGGACTAGGGGTTCATCCTACGAGCAGTACTTC
TRBV21-1,TRBJ2-7,NA,NA,CASSKVVGERDPYEQYF,TGTGCCAGCAGCAAAGTGGTGGGTGAACGGGACCCCTACGAGCAGTACTTC